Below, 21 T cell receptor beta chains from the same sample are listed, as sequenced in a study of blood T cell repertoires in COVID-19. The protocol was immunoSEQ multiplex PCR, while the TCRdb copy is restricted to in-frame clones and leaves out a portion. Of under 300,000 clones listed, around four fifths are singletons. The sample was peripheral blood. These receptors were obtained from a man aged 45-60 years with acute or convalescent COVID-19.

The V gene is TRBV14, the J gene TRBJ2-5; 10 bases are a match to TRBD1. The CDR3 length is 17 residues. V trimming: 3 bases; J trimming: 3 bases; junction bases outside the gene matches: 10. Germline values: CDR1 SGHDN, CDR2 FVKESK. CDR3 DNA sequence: TGTGCCAGCAGCCAGAACCCGGGACAGGGGTGGAAAGAGACCCAGTACTTC. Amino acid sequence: CASSQNPGQGWKETQYF.

This chain's CDR3 is CASRATGEVGQPQHF. CDR3 nucleotide sequence: TGTGCCAGCAGAGCCACAGGGGAGGTGGGTCAGCCCCAGCATTTT. The gene calls are TRBV6-5 and TRBJ1-5, with 7 nucleotides matching TRBD1. Trimming removed 6 bases from V and 6 bases from J; junction bases left unmatched: 11. Germline V gene lookup returns CDR1 MNHEY and CDR2 SVGAGI. This CDR3 has 15 amino acids.

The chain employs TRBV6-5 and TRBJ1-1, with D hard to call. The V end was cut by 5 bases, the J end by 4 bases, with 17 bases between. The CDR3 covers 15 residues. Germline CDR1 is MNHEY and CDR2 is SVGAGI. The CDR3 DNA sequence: TGTGCCAGCAGTATACTGGCTCCGTCGGGCACTGAAGCTTTCTTT. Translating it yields CASSILAPSGTEAFF.

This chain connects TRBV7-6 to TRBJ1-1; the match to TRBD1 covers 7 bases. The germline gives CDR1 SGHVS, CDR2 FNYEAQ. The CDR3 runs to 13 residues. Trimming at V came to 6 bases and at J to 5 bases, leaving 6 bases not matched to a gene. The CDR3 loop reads CASSRQGLTEAFF. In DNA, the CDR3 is TGTGCCAGCAGTCGACAGGGCTTGACTGAAGCTTTCTTT.

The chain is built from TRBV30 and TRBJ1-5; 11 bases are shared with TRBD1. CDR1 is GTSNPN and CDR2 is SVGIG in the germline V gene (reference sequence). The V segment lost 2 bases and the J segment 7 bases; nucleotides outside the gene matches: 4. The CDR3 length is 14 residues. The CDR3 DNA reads TGTGCCTGGAGTCCGGGACAGGGGGACCAGCCCCAGCATTTT. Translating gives CAWSPGQGDQPQHF.

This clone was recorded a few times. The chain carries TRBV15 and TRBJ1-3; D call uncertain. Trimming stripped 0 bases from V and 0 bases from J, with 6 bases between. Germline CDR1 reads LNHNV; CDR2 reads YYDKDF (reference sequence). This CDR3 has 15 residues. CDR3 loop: CATSRDYSSGNTIYF. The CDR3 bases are TGTGCCACCAGCAGAGATTACAGCTCTGGAAACACCATATATTTT.

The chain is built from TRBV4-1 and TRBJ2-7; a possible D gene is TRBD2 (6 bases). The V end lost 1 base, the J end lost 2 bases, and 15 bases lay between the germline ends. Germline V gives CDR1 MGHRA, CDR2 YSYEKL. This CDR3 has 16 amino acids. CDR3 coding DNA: TGCGCCAGCAGCCAAGCCCTAGGAGGAGGGACCTACGAGCAGTACTTC. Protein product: CASSQALGGGTYEQYF.

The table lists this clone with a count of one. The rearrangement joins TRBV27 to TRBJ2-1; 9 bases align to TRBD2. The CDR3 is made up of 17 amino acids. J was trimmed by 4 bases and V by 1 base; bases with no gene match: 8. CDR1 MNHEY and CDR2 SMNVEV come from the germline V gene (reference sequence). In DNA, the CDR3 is TGTGCCAGCAGTTTATACCCGGCAGCGGGGGGTTACAATGAGCAGTTCTTC. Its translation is CASSLYPAAGGYNEQFF.

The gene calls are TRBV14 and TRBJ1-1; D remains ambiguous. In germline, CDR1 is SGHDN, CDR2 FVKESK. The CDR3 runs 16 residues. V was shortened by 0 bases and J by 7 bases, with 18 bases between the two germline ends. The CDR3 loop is CASSQDYVRPGLEAFF. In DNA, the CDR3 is TGTGCCAGCAGCCAAGATTACGTACGCCCTGGGCTTGAAGCTTTCTTT.

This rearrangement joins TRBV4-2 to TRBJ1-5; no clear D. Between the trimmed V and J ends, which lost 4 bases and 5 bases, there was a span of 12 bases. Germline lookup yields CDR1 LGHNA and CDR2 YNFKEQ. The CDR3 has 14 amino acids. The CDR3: CASSLGDTYQPQHF. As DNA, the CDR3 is TGTGCCAGCAGCCTCGGCGACACCTATCAGCCCCAGCATTTT.

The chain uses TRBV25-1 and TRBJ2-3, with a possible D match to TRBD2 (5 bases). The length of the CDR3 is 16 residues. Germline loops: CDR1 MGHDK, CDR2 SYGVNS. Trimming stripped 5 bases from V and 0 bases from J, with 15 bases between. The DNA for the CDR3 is TGTGCCAGCAGTCCCTGGGCGGAGGTTAGCACAGATACGCAGTATTTT. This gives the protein CASSPWAEVSTDTQYF.

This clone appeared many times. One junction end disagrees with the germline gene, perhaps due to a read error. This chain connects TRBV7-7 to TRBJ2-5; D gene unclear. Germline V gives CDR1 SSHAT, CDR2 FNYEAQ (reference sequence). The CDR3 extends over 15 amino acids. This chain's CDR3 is CASSLSLSQQETQYF. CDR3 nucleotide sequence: TGTGCTAGCAGCTTGTCGCTCAGTCAACAAGAGACCCAGTACTTC.

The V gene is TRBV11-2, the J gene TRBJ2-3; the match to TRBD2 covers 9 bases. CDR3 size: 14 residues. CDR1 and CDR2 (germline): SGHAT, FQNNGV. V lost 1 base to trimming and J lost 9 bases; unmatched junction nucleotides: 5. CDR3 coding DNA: TGTGCCAGCAGCTTAGGAGCGGGGGGTGCAACGCAGTATTTT. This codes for CASSLGAGGATQYF.

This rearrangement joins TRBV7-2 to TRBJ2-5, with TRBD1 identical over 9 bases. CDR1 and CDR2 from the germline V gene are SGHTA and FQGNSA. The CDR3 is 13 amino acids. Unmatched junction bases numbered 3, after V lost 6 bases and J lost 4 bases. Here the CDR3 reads CASRGTGRETQYF. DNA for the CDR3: TGTGCCAGCAGAGGGACAGGGCGAGAGACCCAGTACTTC.

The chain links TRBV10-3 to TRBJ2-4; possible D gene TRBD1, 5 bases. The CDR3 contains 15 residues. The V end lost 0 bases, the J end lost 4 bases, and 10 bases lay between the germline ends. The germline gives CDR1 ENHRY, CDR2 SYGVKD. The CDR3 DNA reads TGTGCCATCAGTGAGTCGCAGGGAAAGAAAAACATTCAGTACTTC. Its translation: CAISESQGKKNIQYF.

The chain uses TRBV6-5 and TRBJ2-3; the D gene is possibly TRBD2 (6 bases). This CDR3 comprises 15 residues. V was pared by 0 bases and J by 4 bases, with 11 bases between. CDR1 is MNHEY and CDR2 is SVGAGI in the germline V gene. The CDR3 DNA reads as TGTGCCAGCAGTTACTCGAGGTGGGGGGCAGATACGCAGTATTTT. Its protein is CASSYSRWGADTQYF.

CDR3 residues: CASSLSGGSGELFF. The CDR3 nucleotides read TGTGCCAGCAGCTTATCCGGGGGTTCCGGGGAGCTGTTTTTT. The chain employs TRBV7-3 and TRBJ2-2, with D perhaps TRBD2 (6 bases). The CDR3 sequence is 14 residues long. Trimming removed 2 bases at V and 6 bases at J, with 10 bases between. Germline CDR1 is SGHTA and CDR2 is FQGTGA.

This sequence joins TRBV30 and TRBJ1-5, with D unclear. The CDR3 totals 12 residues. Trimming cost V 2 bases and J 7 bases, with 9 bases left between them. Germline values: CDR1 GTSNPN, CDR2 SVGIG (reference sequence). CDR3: CAWSPVGQPQHF. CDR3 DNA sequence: TGTGCCTGGAGTCCCGTTGGCCAGCCCCAGCATTTT.

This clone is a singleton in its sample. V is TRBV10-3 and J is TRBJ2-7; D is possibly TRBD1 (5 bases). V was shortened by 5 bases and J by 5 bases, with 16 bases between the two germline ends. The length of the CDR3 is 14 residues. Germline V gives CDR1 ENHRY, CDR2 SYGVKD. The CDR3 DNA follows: TGTGCCATCAGTCAACCGACAGCCTCGAACGAGCAGTACTTC. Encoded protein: CAISQPTASNEQYF.

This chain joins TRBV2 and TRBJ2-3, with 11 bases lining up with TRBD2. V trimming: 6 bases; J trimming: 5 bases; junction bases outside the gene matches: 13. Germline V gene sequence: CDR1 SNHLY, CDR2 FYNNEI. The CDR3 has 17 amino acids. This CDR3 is CASSLRSSGGPLDTQYF. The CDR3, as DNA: TGTGCCAGCAGCCTACGATCTAGCGGGGGGCCTTTAGATACGCAGTATTTT.

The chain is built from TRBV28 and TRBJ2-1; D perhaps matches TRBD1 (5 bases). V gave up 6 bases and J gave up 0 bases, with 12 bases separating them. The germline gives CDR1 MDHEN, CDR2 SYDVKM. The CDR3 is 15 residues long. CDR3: CASSLRQSSYNEQFF. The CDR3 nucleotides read TGTGCCAGCAGCCTACGACAGAGCTCCTACAATGAGCAGTTCTTC.